Described below is a single TCR beta chain sequence and its context. Its antigen remains unidentified. The data are from a study of T-cell memory formation after mild COVID-19. About the study: TCR clustering was largely donor specific. Study-wide findings and caveats: Clones that contracted from day 15 to 85 had balanced CD4/CD8; later expanders were CD4+ biased.

TCRdb processed the 5' RACE reads anew with MiXCR; each CDR3 protein has one entry. This sample carries roughly 150,000 distinct CDR3 sequences, roughly 15% of them seen once, and the ten largest clones take around 14%. Trimming removed 1 base at V and 0 bases at J, with 3 bases between. The V gene's germline CDR1 is SEHNR and CDR2 FQNEAQ (reference sequence). This CDR3 comprises 14 residues. This sequence was found in an adult woman who had mild COVID-19 (a few samples of this study predate the infection). Cell type and time point are not known. The V gene is TRBV7-9, the J gene TRBJ2-2; no clear D gene. The source material was PBMCs or a T cell subset sorted from them (not recorded which). For the CDR3, the DNA is TGTGCCAGCAGCTTAGACCCGAACACCGGGGAGCTGTTTTTT. Protein sequence: CASSLDPNTGELFF.